A single sample is the source of the 7 T cell receptor beta chains below, sequenced in a study of T cells in Graves' hyperthyroidism and ophthalmopathy. Authors of the study amplified TCR beta CDR3 regions from RNA transcripts. First-round RT-PCR targeting the TCR CDR3 was performed with the HTBI primer set. TCRdb used MiXCR to reprocess the multiplex PCR reads, holding one entry per CDR3 protein. In the table there are more than 500,000 distinct CDR3 sequences, around 46% of which are singletons. The sample taken for sequencing was peripheral blood or thyroid tissue (not recorded which). The receptors derive from an adult woman with Graves' disease, either hyperthyroidism or ophthalmopathy (not recorded which).

Regarding this clonotype: The junction does not match germline at one end; this may be a read error. J is TRBJ1-2 and V is TRBV10-2, with D maybe TRBD1 (5 bases). The CDR3 loop spans 14 amino acids. The germline gives CDR1 WSHSY, CDR2 SAAADI. The CDR3 loop is CAISEAGRVYGYTF. In nucleotides, the CDR3 is TGTGCCATCAGTGAAGCGGGCAGGGTGTATGGCTACACCTTC.

The chain is built from TRBV20-1 and TRBJ1-2; tentatively, D is TRBD1 (5 bases). The V and J ends lost 1 base and 3 bases respectively, with 9 bases between them. Per germline, CDR1 DFQATT and CDR2 SNEGSKA (reference sequence). This CDR3 contains 13 residues. For the CDR3, the DNA is TGCAGTGCTAGAGTCAGGACATACTATGGCTACACCTTC. This gives the protein CSARVRTYYGYTF.

This chain links TRBV10-3 with TRBJ2-3, with D possibly being TRBD2 (5 bases). Germline values: CDR1 ENHRY, CDR2 SYGVKD. The germline V and J ends were trimmed by 9 bases and 2 bases, with 12 bases remaining between them. There are 13 residues in the CDR3. The DNA for the CDR3 is TGTGCCATTTCGGAGGTGAACACAGATACGCAGTATTTT. It is translated as CAISEVNTDTQYF.

This clonotype turned up a few times. This could be a read error, since a much larger clone is one nucleotide away. Since the CDR3 does not end with the conserved phenylalanine or tryptophan, this likely comes from a read error. The rearrangement uses TRBV4-1 and TRBJ1-2, with D possibly being TRBD1 (5 bases). This CDR3 has 17 residues. Deletions cut 3 bases from V and 6 bases from J, with 23 bases between. Germline assignment: CDR1 MGHRA and CDR2 YSYEKL. The CDR3 is CASSHPSEGTSLDGYTS. CDR3 DNA sequence: TGCGCCAGCAGCCATCCCTCCGAGGGGACCTCTTTGGATGGCTACACCTCC.

CDR3 bases: TGTGCCAGCAGCTCGGACAGGGCAGGAGAAAAACTGTTTTTT. It specifies CASSSDRAGEKLFF. The chain combines TRBV7-9 with TRBJ1-4; 8 bases match TRBD1. J lost 8 bases, V lost 4 bases, and 6 bases had no gene match. The CDR3 is 14 residues long. Per germline, CDR1 SEHNR and CDR2 FQNEAQ (reference sequence).

As to this clonotype: This may stem from a read error, because a much larger clone lies one nucleotide away. The rearrangement links TRBV28 to TRBJ2-7; no clear D. Trimming removed 5 bases at V and 7 bases at J, with 12 bases between. Germline V gives CDR1 MDHEN, CDR2 SYDVKM. The CDR3 contains 12 residues. In nucleotides, the CDR3 is TGTGCCAGCAGTCCCCCCGGAATTGAGCAGTACTTC. Translation: CASSPPGIEQYF.

V gene TRBV19 combines with J gene TRBJ1-5, with 10 bases lining up with TRBD1. Germline CDR1 LNHDA, CDR2 SQIVND (reference sequence). V was pared by 9 bases and J by 5 bases, with 10 bases of the junction left unmatched. The CDR3 spans 15 residues. The CDR3 region has the DNA TGTGCCAGCACCCCGGGACAGGGGAAAGATCAGCCCCAGCATTTT. It yields the protein CASTPGQGKDQPQHF.